This T cell receptor beta chain was found in a study of T cell repertoires and leukemia-associated antigens (dated by TCRdb to about 2019). About the full investigation: About 15 million effective reads were obtained overall, with each sample giving about 5.1 to 7 million read pairs and roughly 3.3 to 5.0 million effective reads. The study aimed to identify which antigen a TCR Vbeta21 clone previously found in CML patients recognizes, using in vitro peptide stimulation of healthy T cells. What the study reported, not specific to this receptor: The antigen specificity and function of the expanded clones were not directly tested and needed further investigation. Numbers of Vbeta genes (approximately 65), Jbeta genes (more than 13), VDJ rearrangements and unique CDR3s did not differ significantly among the four groups.

Trimming takes 8 bases off V and 1 base off J; junction bases not matched to a gene: 1. Based on the germline V gene, the CDR1 and CDR2 sequences are SNHLY and FYNNEI. Including the terminal cysteine and phenylalanine, the CDR3 comprises 13 residues. The CDR3 DNA has 39 bases and is translated from base 1. Total RNA was extracted from the cultured T cells with TRIzol reagent. 5' rapid amplification of cDNA ends (5'RACE) was the method used to amplify TCRbeta libraries from the RNA. Before sequencing, Qubit, an Agilent instrument, and quantitative PCR were used to check library concentration and integrity. Sequencing of qualified libraries was performed on Illumina HiSeq or MiSeq by a commercial service provider. Processing in the source paper ran as follows. TCR sequences in each sample were identified using MiXCR version 1.8.2. For a clone to be considered qualified, a CDR3 longer than four amino acids, an in-frame nucleotide length, and the absence of a stop codon were required. A read containing the complete CDR3 structure was counted as an effective read. RT-PCR with 24 Vbeta primers, GeneScan spectratyping, and Sanger sequencing were used to validate expanded clones. TCRdb reprocessed the public reads (quality trimming at Q25 with fastp, clone calling with MiXCR) and kept in-frame beta chains. Rows with one shared CDR3 protein collapse into an entry with the most common genes and DNA. Here the V and J calls rest on TCRdb's processing, not on the authors' analysis. The sample profile shows about 10,000 distinct CDR3 sequences; under 55% of them were found once. 27% of the sample is in the top ten clones.

This clonotype is identified as medium-sized (0.01 to 0.1%). Which antigen it targets is not known. Base qualities were left out, and no much larger clone turns up one base away. As a first step, CD3+ T cells were rested overnight at around 2.5 million cells/mL in RPMI 1640 lacking fetal bovine serum. CD3+ T cells were isolated from PBMCs with MACS immunomagnetic beads following the manufacturer's instructions. This sequence was found in a female donor in good health. Sequenced material: CD3+ T cells sorted from blood and cultured. The chain was built from TRBV2 and TRBJ1-4, and 7 junction bases match TRBD1. For the CDR3, the sequence is CASRDRTNEKLFF. The DNA reads TGTGCCAGCCGGGACAGAACTAATGAAAAACTGTTTTTT.